This TCR beta chain was sequenced for a study of T cell responses to AZD1222 COVID-19 vaccine. Study-wide findings and caveats: Recipients of two AZD1222 doses showed rising Spike-specific TCR breadth and depth. None of the repertoires were sampled until the peak T cell response had passed. The donor group comprised mostly white British people and more females; the analysis possibly underestimated clonal diversity.

The germline V gene has CDR1 MDHEN and CDR2 SYDVKM. Trimming took off 6 bases at V and 4 bases at J, with 6 bases between the two ends. CDR3 length: 12 amino acids. Using immunoSEQ multiplex PCR, the repertoire was profiled, and TCRdb retains in-frame clones only, with some absent. The sample includes just over 150,000 clones, 90% seen only once; the top ten take approximately 1.6%. Combined were second doses at about 4 or about 12 weeks. A note on this clone: Its antigen remains unknown.

The clonotype was recovered from an adult who received the AZD1222 COVID-19 vaccine. Sequencing used peripheral blood, obtained 28 days after the second AZD1222 dose. V is TRBV28 and J is TRBJ2-2; the D is unclear. CDR3 region: CASRELTGELFF. The CDR3 bases are TGTGCCAGCAGGGAGCTCACCGGGGAGCTGTTTTTT.